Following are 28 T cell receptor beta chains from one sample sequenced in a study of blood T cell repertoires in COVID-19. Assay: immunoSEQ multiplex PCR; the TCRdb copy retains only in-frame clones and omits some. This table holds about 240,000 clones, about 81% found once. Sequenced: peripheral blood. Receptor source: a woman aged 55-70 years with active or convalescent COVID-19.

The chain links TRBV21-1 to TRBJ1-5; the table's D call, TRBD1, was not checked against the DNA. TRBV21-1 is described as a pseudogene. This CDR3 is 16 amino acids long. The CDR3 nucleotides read TGTGCCCCAGTGTCAGGCCCAGCTGGGTTGGGTCAGCCCCAGCATTTT. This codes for CAPVSGPAGLGQPQHF.

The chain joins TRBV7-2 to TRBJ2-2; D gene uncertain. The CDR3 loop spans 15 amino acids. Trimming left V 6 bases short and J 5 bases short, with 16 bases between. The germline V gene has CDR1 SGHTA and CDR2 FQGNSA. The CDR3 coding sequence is TGTGCCAGCAGTTCCGGGTCCCGTTGGACCGGGGAGCTGTTTTTT. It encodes CASSSGSRWTGELFF.

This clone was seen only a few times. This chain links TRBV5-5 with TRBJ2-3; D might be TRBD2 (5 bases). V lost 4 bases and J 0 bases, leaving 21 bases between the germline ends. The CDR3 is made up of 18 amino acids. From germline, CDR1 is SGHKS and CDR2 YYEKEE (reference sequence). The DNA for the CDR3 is TGTGCCAGCAGCGTCGACCTCTCGGGGTGGACTAGCACAGATACGCAGTATTTT. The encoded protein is CASSVDLSGWTSTDTQYF.

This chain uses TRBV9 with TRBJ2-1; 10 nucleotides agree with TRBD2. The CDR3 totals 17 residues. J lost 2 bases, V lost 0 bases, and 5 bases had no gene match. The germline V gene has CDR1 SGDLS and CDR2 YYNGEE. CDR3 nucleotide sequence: TGTGCCAGCAGCGTAGGGTCTCTAGCGGGGGCCTACAATGAGCAGTTCTTC. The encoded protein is CASSVGSLAGAYNEQFF.

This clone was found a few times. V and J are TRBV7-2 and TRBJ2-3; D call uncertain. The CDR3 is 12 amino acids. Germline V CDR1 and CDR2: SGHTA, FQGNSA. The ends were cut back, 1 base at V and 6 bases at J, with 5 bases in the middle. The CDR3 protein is CASSLDLDTQYF. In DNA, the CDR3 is TGTGCCAGCAGCTTAGACTTGGATACGCAGTATTTT.

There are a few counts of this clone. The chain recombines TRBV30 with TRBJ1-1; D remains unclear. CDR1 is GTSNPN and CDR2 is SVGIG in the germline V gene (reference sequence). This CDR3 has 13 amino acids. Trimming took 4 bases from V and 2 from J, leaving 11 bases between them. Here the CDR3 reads CAWKEGSNTEAFF. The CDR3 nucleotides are TGTGCCTGGAAAGAGGGATCTAACACTGAAGCTTTCTTT.

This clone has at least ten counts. The CDR3 spells CASSVGGGLADTQYF. The CDR3 region has the DNA TGTGCCAGCAGCGTAGGAGGGGGCTTGGCAGATACGCAGTATTTT. V gene TRBV9 combines with J gene TRBJ2-3; 7 bases fit TRBD1. Germline-derived CDR1 and CDR2 are SGDLS and YYNGEE. This CDR3 is 15 amino acids long. J lost 4 bases, V lost 0 bases, and 5 bases had no gene match.

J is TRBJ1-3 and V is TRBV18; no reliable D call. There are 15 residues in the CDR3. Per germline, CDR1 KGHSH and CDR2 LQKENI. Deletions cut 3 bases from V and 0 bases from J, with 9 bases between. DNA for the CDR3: TGTGCCAGCTCACCTTTTACAGTCTCTGGAAACACCATATATTTT. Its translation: CASSPFTVSGNTIYF.

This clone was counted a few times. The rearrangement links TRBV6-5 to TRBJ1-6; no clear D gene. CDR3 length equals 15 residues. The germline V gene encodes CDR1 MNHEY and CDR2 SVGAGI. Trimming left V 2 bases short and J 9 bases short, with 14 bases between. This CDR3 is CASSYGGRRPSPLHF. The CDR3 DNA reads TGTGCCAGCAGTTACGGAGGACGCAGGCCTTCACCCCTCCACTTT.

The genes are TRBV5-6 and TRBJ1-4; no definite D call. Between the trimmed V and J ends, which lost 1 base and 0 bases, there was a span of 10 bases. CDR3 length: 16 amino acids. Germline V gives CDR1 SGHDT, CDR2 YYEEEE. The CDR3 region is CASSLWASSTNEKLFF. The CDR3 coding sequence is TGTGCCAGCAGCTTGTGGGCCAGCTCAACTAATGAAAAACTGTTTTTT.

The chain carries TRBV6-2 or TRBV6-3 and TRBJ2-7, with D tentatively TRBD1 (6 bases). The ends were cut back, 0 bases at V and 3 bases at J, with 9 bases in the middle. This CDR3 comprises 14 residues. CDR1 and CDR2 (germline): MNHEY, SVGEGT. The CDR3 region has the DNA TGTGCCAGCAGTTACTCTCTCAGGGGCTACGAGCAGTACTTC. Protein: CASSYSLRGYEQYF.

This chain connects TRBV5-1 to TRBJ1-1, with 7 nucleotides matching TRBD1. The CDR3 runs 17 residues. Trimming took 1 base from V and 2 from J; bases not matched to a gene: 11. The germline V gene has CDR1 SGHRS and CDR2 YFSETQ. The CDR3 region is CASSLSIGGTVNTEAFF. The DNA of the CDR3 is TGCGCCAGCAGCTTGTCCATTGGGGGGACAGTTAACACTGAAGCTTTCTTT.

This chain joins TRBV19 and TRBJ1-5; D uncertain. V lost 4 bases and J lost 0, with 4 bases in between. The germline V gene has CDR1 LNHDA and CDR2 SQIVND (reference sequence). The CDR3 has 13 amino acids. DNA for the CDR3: TGTGCCAGTAGTACCCATAGCAATCAGCCCCAGCATTTT. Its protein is CASSTHSNQPQHF.

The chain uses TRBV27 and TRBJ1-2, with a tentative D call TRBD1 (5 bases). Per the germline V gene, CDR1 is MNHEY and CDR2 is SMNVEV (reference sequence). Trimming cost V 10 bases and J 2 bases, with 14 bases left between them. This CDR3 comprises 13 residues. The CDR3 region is CATRQGLNYGYTF. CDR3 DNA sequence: TGTGCCACCCGGCAGGGCCTAAACTATGGCTACACCTTC.

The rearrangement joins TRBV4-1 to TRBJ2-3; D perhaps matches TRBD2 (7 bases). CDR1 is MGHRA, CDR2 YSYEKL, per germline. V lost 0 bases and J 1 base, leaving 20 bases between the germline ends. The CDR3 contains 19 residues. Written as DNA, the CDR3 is TGCGCCAGCAGCCAAGAGTCCAGCGGGACAACATGGGGCACAGATACGCAGTATTTT. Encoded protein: CASSQESSGTTWGTDTQYF.

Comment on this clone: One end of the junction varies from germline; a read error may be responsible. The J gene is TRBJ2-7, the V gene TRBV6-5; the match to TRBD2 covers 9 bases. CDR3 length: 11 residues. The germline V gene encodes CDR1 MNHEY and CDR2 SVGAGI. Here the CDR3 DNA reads TGTGCCACTTCACTAGCGGGCAAGTGTCACTTC. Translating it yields CATSLAGKCHF.

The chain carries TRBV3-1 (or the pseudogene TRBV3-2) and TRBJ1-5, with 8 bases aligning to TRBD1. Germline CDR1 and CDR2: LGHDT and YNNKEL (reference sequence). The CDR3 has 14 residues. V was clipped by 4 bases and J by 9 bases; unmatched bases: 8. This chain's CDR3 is CASSPRGTGRPQHF. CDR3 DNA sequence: TGTGCCAGCAGCCCTCGAGGGACAGGCCGGCCCCAGCATTTT.

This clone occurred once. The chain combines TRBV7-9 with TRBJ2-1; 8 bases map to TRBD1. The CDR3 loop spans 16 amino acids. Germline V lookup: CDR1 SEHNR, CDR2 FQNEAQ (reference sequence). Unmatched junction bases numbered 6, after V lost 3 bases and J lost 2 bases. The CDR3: CASSFRRQGTYNEQFF. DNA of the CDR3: TGTGCCAGCAGCTTCCGGCGACAGGGGACCTACAATGAGCAGTTCTTC.

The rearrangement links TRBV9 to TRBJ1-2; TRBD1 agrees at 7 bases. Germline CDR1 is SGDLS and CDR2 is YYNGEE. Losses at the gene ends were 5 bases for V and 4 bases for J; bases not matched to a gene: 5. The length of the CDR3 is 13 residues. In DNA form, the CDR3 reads TGTGCCAGCAGTACAGGGGTGGGCTATGGCTACACCTTC. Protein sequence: CASSTGVGYGYTF.

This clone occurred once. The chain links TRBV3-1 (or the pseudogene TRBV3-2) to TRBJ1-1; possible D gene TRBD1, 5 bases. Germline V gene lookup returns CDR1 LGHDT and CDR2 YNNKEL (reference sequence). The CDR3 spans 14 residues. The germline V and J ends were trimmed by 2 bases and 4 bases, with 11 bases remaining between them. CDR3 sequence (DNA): TGTGCCAGCAGCCAATCCGGGGGTAGCACTGAAGCTTTCTTT. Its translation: CASSQSGGSTEAFF.

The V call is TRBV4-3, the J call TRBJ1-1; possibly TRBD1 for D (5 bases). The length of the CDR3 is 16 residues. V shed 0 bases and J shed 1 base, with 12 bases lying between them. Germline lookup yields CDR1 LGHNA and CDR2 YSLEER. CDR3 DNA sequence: TGCGCCAGCAGCCAAGATAGGGGAGGGACGAACACTGAAGCTTTCTTT. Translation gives CASSQDRGGTNTEAFF.

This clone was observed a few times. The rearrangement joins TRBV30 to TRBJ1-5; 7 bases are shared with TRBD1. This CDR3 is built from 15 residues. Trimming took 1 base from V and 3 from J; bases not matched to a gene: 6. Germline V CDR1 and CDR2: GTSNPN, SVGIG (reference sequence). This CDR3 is CAWSAWDSVNQPQHF. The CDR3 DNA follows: TGTGCCTGGAGTGCCTGGGACAGCGTCAATCAGCCCCAGCATTTT.

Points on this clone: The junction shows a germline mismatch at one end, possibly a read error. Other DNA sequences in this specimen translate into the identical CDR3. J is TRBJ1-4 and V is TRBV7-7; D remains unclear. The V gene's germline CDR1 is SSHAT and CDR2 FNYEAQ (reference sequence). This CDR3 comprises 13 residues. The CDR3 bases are TGTGCTAGCAGCCTTGGGCTTAATGAAAAACTGTTTTTT. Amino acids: CASSLGLNEKLFF.

The CDR3 is CAFDPRGGRRETQYF. The CDR3 DNA sequence: TGTGCCTTTGACCCCCGGGGGGGCCGCAGGGAGACCCAGTACTTC. The V and J genes are TRBV30 and TRBJ2-5; 8 positions agree with TRBD2. The CDR3 is 15 amino acids. With 7 bases clipped from V and 5 bases from J, the junction kept 15 bases outside the gene matches. Germline V gives CDR1 GTSNPN, CDR2 SVGIG (reference sequence).

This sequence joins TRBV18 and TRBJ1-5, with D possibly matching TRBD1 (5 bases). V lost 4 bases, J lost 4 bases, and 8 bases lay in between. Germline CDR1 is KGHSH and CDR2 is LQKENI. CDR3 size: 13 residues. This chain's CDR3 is CASSQGENQPQHF. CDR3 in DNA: TGTGCCAGCTCACAAGGGGAAAATCAGCCCCAGCATTTT.

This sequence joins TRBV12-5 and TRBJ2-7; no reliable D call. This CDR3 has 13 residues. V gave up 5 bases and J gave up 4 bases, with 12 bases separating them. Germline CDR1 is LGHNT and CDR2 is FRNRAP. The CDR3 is CASGPPGWYEQYF. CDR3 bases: TGTGCTAGTGGTCCTCCCGGGTGGTACGAGCAGTACTTC.

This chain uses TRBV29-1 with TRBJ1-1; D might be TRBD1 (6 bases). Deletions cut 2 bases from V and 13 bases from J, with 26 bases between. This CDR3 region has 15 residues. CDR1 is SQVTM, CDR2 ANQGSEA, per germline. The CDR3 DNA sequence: TGCAGCGTTGAATATCTCAAGGCCATCGGACAGCCCGGTTTCTTT. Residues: CSVEYLKAIGQPGFF. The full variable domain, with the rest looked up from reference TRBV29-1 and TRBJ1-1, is SAVISQKPSRDICQRGTSLTIQCQVDSQVTMMFWYRQQPGQSLTLIATANQGSEATYESGFVIDKFPISRPNLTFSTLTVSNMSPEDSSIYLCSVEYLKAIGQPGFFGQGTRLTVV.

CDR3 DNA sequence: TGTGCCAGCAGTTTAGTGAGAGGGCTGTTTTTT. It specifies CASSLVRGLFF. This chain joins TRBV12-3 or TRBV12-4 and TRBJ2-2; D is unresolved. With 1 base removed from V and 13 bases from J, the gap between germline ends came to 7 bases. This CDR3 is 11 amino acids long.